The 16 T cell receptor beta chains below all came from one sample that was sequenced in a study of identical twins. TCRdb itself ran the 5' RACE reads through MiXCR, one entry per CDR3 protein. The repertoire includes about 450,000 distinct CDR3 sequences, about 18% of them detected once, and 9% to 15% sits in the top ten. The specimen sequenced was naive T cells sorted from blood. The receptor source for this set is a man aged 50 to 59 in good health.

Many counts were recorded for this clonotype. The chain combines TRBV6-1 with TRBJ1-1; TRBD1 aligns across 9 bases. This CDR3 has 18 residues. Germline assignment: CDR1 MNHNS and CDR2 SASEGT. V trimming: 7 bases; J trimming: 3 bases; junction bases outside the gene matches: 18. The CDR3 sequence: CASTPGQGLREGYTEAFF. CDR3 nucleotides: TGTGCCAGCACCCCGGGACAGGGACTTAGAGAGGGGTACACTGAAGCTTTCTTT.

This clonotype was detected only a few times. The V gene is TRBV12-3 or TRBV12-4, the J gene TRBJ1-1; D not certain. Trimming left V 1 base short and J 7 bases short, with 16 bases between. The CDR3 length is 15 residues. In DNA form, the CDR3 reads TGTGCCAGCAGTTTAGGGGGTATGGGTCTGAGTGAAGCTTTCTTT. Translation: CASSLGGMGLSEAFF.

This clonotype was recorded many times. The V and J genes are TRBV7-2 and TRBJ1-5, with TRBD1 matching over 9 bases. V shed 3 bases, J shed 0 bases, and the junction held 6 bases outside the gene matches. CDR1 and CDR2 (germline): SGHTA, FQGNSA. The CDR3 runs to 17 residues. CDR3 sequence (DNA): TGTGCCAGCAGCTTGGTTGGGACAGGGTATAGCAATCAGCCCCAGCATTTT. This translates into CASSLVGTGYSNQPQHF.

This clonotype was counted a few times. The chain is built from TRBV6-2 or TRBV6-3 and TRBJ2-1, with 13 nucleotides matching TRBD2. The CDR3 is 18 residues long. The germline gives CDR1 MNHEY, CDR2 SVGEGT. Losses at the gene ends were 0 bases for V and 8 bases for J; bases not matched to a gene: 10. The CDR3: CASSYSRTSGSPSDEQFF. The CDR3, as DNA: TGTGCCAGCAGTTACTCAAGGACTAGCGGGAGCCCCTCCGATGAGCAGTTCTTC.

In this sample, this clonotype turned up a few times. The CDR3 nucleotides read TGCAGTGCTAGAGATGGGGGGAGCGTAGGCACAGATACGCAGTATTTT. This codes for CSARDGGSVGTDTQYF. V and J are TRBV20-1 and TRBJ2-3; tentatively, D is TRBD2 (6 bases). V was trimmed by 0 bases and J by 1 base, leaving 14 bases between them. Germline V lookup: CDR1 DFQATT, CDR2 SNEGSKA (reference sequence). There are 16 residues in the CDR3.

This clonotype has a handful of counts. The gene calls are TRBV20-1 and TRBJ1-2; 11 bases match TRBD1. Unmatched junction bases numbered 3, after V lost 6 bases and J lost 0 bases. CDR1 DFQATT and CDR2 SNEGSKA come from the germline V gene (reference sequence). This CDR3 contains 14 residues. The CDR3 DNA reads as TGCAGTGCCGGACAGGGGGCGGCTAACTATGGCTACACCTTC. Translation gives CSAGQGAANYGYTF.

This clonotype was counted between two and nine times. The rearrangement joins TRBV19 to TRBJ2-1, with 9 nucleotides matching TRBD2. Trimming took 7 bases from V and 4 from J; bases not matched to a gene: 8. Germline CDR1 and CDR2: LNHDA and SQIVND (reference sequence). The CDR3 runs 15 residues. CDR3 protein: CASNPSGAPYNEQFF. As DNA, the CDR3 is TGTGCCAGTAACCCTAGCGGGGCCCCGTACAATGAGCAGTTCTTC.

V and J are TRBV7-2 and TRBJ1-1; D might be TRBD1 (5 bases). The CDR3 sequence is 15 residues long. From germline, CDR1 is SGHTA and CDR2 FQGNSA. Trimming cost V 5 bases and J 1 base, with 14 bases left between them. CDR3 amino acids: CASSIQQVRNTEAFF. In DNA, the CDR3 is TGTGCCAGCAGCATACAACAGGTCAGGAACACTGAAGCTTTCTTT.

V gene TRBV7-9 combines with J gene TRBJ2-3, with TRBD2 matching 15 bases. The CDR3 loop spans 17 amino acids. V lost 5 bases to trimming and J lost 6 bases; unmatched junction nucleotides: 9. Germline V gene lookup returns CDR1 SEHNR and CDR2 FQNEAQ (reference sequence). CDR3 region: CASSRTSGGALADTQYF. Here the CDR3 DNA reads TGTGCCAGCAGCCGGACTAGCGGGGGGGCTTTGGCCGATACGCAGTATTTT.

The chain is built from TRBV25-1 and TRBJ2-6; D may match TRBD1 or TRBD2 (5 bases each). V was clipped by 4 bases and J by 1 base, with 14 bases between them. Germline V gene lookup returns CDR1 MGHDK and CDR2 SYGVNS. The CDR3 is made up of 17 amino acids. The CDR3 reads CASSVMRGSSGANVLTF. CDR3 sequence (DNA): TGTGCCAGCAGTGTAATGAGGGGCTCTTCTGGGGCCAACGTCCTGACTTTC.

The sample holds a few counts of this clonotype. This chain uses TRBV10-3 with TRBJ2-7, with D possibly TRBD2 on 6 matching bases. Trimming cost V 7 bases and J 1 base, with 8 bases left between them. Germline-derived CDR1 and CDR2 are ENHRY and SYGVKD. The CDR3 consists of 12 residues. The CDR3, as DNA: TGTGCCATCAAGAGCGGGTCCTACGAGCAGTACTTC. It encodes CAIKSGSYEQYF.

This clonotype was observed a few times. This chain joins TRBV10-3 and TRBJ1-2; 8 bases map to TRBD1. Germline V gene lookup returns CDR1 ENHRY and CDR2 SYGVKD. Germline trimming cut 9 bases from V and 7 bases from J; bases unmatched to any gene: 7. CDR3 size: 12 residues. The CDR3 DNA reads as TGTGCCATAACAGGGGGTGGCGTTGGCTACACCTTC. Its translation: CAITGGGVGYTF.

This clonotype showed up just a few times. This chain joins TRBV15 and TRBJ2-5; TRBD2 is a possible D gene (6 bases). The V and J ends lost 1 base and 0 bases respectively, with 9 bases between them. Looked up from germline, CDR1 is LNHNV and CDR2 is YYDKDF (reference sequence). CDR3 length: 15 residues. Written as DNA, the CDR3 is TGTGCCACCAGCAGAGGGGGGGAGTACCAAGAGACCCAGTACTTC. The encoded protein is CATSRGGEYQETQYF.

This clonotype showed up just a few times. The chain is built from TRBV20-1 and TRBJ1-2; TRBD1 aligns across 9 bases. V lost 2 bases and J lost 6; bases outside the gene matches: 10. Germline CDR1 and CDR2: DFQATT and SNEGSKA (reference sequence). This CDR3 spans 15 amino acids. The CDR3 spells CSARPPGQGRNGYTF. CDR3 in DNA: TGCAGTGCTAGACCACCGGGACAGGGTAGAAATGGCTACACCTTC.

Ten or more counts support this clonotype. V usage is TRBV7-9 and J usage is TRBJ1-4; D call uncertain. Trimming took off 1 base at V and 3 bases at J, with 6 bases between the two ends. CDR3 size: 14 residues. The germline V gene encodes CDR1 SEHNR and CDR2 FQNEAQ (reference sequence). In nucleotides, the CDR3 is TGTGCCAGCAGCTTAGGGCAGTCTAATGAAAAACTGTTTTTT. Its translation: CASSLGQSNEKLFF.

This sequence joins TRBV27 and TRBJ2-7; TRBD1 matches at 7 bases. V gave up 8 bases and J gave up 4 bases; unmatched junction bases: 8. Germline V gene sequence: CDR1 MNHEY, CDR2 SMNVEV (reference sequence). The CDR3 is 13 amino acids. CDR3 region: CASGRDRPYEQYF. CDR3 coding DNA: TGTGCCAGCGGCCGGGACAGACCTTACGAGCAGTACTTC.